These 17 T cell receptor beta chains originate from one sample sequenced in a study of T cell changes during pregnancy in multiple sclerosis. TCRdb's table, derived via immunoSEQ multiplex PCR, lists solely in-frame clones and lacks some. In the table there are under 75,000 clones, under 95% of which are singletons. Sequences were derived from peripheral blood, sampled in the third trimester of pregnancy. The receptors come from a female donor in good health, enrolled as a control in a pregnancy study.

The rearrangement joins TRBV4-2 to TRBJ1-2; possibly TRBD1 for D (6 bases). The V gene's germline CDR1 is LGHNA and CDR2 YNFKEQ. V lost 1 base, J lost 6 bases, and 18 bases lay in between. The CDR3 loop spans 16 amino acids. The CDR3 is CASSQGVGGGSDGYTF. CDR3 nucleotide sequence: TGTGCCAGCAGCCAAGGGGTCGGGGGGGGCTCGGATGGCTACACCTTC.

This chain links TRBV7-8 with TRBJ2-1, with 11 bases lining up with TRBD2. From germline, CDR1 is SGHVS and CDR2 FQNEAQ. V lost 5 bases to trimming and J lost 15 bases; unmatched junction nucleotides: 12. The CDR3 is made up of 14 amino acids. CDR3 region: CASSPGSSGGARFF. CDR3 bases: TGTGCCAGCAGCCCAGGAAGTAGCGGGGGGGCTAGGTTCTTC.

The V and J genes are TRBV9 and TRBJ2-7; weak D call: TRBD2 (6 bases). Germline V gene lookup returns CDR1 SGDLS and CDR2 YYNGEE. The V end lost 4 bases, the J end lost 7 bases, and 15 bases lay between the germline ends. This CDR3 contains 13 residues. The CDR3 region has the DNA TGTGCCAGCAGCTTGGAGGGGTTGCGGGAGCAGTACTTC. Encoded protein: CASSLEGLREQYF.

Notes on this clone: A junction boundary mismatches the germline segment, possibly from a read error. The rearrangement joins TRBV10-3 to TRBJ1-5, with 7 bases fitting TRBD1. Germline-derived CDR1 and CDR2 are ENHRY and SYGVKD. The CDR3 is made up of 17 amino acids. For the CDR3, the DNA is TGTGCCATCAGTGAGTCGACTCGGGGGACAGACGATCAGTCCCAGCATTTT. Protein product: CAISESTRGTDDQSQHF.

V usage is TRBV6-5 and J usage is TRBJ2-5, with 7 bases aligning to TRBD2. Trimming at V came to 4 bases and at J to 2 bases, leaving 4 bases not matched to a gene. This CDR3 is built from 14 residues. Per the germline V gene, CDR1 is MNHEY and CDR2 is SVGAGI. The CDR3 loop is CASSFGGLQETQYF. The CDR3 DNA sequence: TGTGCCAGCAGTTTCGGGGGGTTGCAAGAGACCCAGTACTTC.

CDR3 loop: CASTGTGAAYEQYF. Here the CDR3 DNA reads TGTGCCAGCACCGGGACAGGGGCAGCCTACGAGCAGTACTTC. The chain recombines TRBV7-9 with TRBJ2-7; 10 nucleotides line up with TRBD1. Germline V gives CDR1 SEHNR, CDR2 FQNEAQ (reference sequence). The CDR3 spans 14 residues. J was trimmed by 2 bases and V by 7 bases; bases with no gene match: 5.

By frequency in the sample, this clone is medium-sized. The rearrangement joins TRBV7-9 to TRBJ1-5, with 8 positions matching TRBD1. The CDR3 contains 15 residues. Germline V gene data show CDR1 as SEHNR and CDR2 as FQNEAQ (reference sequence). V was clipped by 5 bases and J by 5 bases; unmatched bases: 8. The DNA for the CDR3 is TGTGCCAGCAGCCCAGACAGGGGCATATATCAGCCCCAGCATTTT. Translating it yields CASSPDRGIYQPQHF.

The DNA for the CDR3 is TGTGCCAGCAGCGAACCCGGGATAGGCTACAATGAGCAGTTCTTC. It is translated as CASSEPGIGYNEQFF. The chain uses TRBV7-8 and TRBJ2-1; weak D call: TRBD2 (5 bases). The germline gives CDR1 SGHVS, CDR2 FQNEAQ. V lost 5 bases, J lost 3 bases, and 14 bases lay in between. The length of the CDR3 is 15 residues. The whole variable domain, filled in from reference TRBV7-8 and TRBJ2-1, reads GAGVSQSPRYKVAKRGQDVALRCDPISGHVSLFWYQQALGQGPEFLTYFQNEAQLDKSGLPSDRFFAERPEGSVSTLKIQRTQQEDSAVYLCASSEPGIGYNEQFFGPGTRLTVL.

The chain is built from TRBV27 and TRBJ2-1, with D unclear. Trimming pared 0 bases from V and 1 base from J, leaving 7 bases between. The CDR3 runs 15 residues. Germline values: CDR1 MNHEY, CDR2 SMNVEV (reference sequence). The CDR3 DNA is TGTGCCAGCAGTTTATCACCCGGGTCCTACAATGAGCAGTTCTTC. It specifies CASSLSPGSYNEQFF.

The chain combines TRBV12-5 with TRBJ1-1; 9 bases agree with TRBD1. CDR1 LGHNT and CDR2 FRNRAP come from the germline V gene. Trimming removed 7 bases from V and 0 bases from J; junction bases left unmatched: 3. This CDR3 is built from 14 residues. The CDR3 DNA reads TGTGCTAGTGCCCGGGACAGGGTGAACACTGAAGCTTTCTTT. Its protein product is CASARDRVNTEAFF.

The chain employs TRBV7-2 and TRBJ2-7; 9 nucleotides line up with TRBD1. Germline V CDR1 and CDR2: SGHTA, FQGNSA. V lost 1 base to trimming and J lost 5 bases; unmatched junction nucleotides: 6. The CDR3 length is 15 residues. The CDR3 here is CASSLGGTGKDEQYF. Written as DNA, the CDR3 is TGTGCCAGCAGCTTAGGGGGGACAGGGAAGGACGAGCAGTACTTC.

The rearrangement joins TRBV11-2 to TRBJ2-7, with D perhaps TRBD1 (7 bases). The V end lost 5 bases, the J end lost 3 bases, and 14 bases lay between the germline ends. The CDR3 is 14 amino acids. Germline V gene data show CDR1 as SGHAT and CDR2 as FQNNGV. The CDR3, as DNA: TGTGCCAGCAGCCTATACAGGGGAGGCTACGAGCAGTACTTC. Protein: CASSLYRGGYEQYF.

This rearrangement joins TRBV11-3 to TRBJ1-3; 8 bases align to TRBD1. CDR3 size: 17 residues. The V and J ends lost 5 bases and 2 bases, in that order; junction bases with no gene match: 11. The V gene's germline CDR1 is SGHNT and CDR2 YENEEA. The CDR3 region is CASSGPGTGPTGNTIYF. The CDR3 DNA sequence: TGTGCCAGCAGCGGCCCCGGGACAGGCCCCACTGGAAACACCATATATTTT.

The chain is built from TRBV19 and TRBJ2-7; TRBD1 matches at 9 bases. The CDR3 runs to 14 residues. The germline gives CDR1 LNHDA, CDR2 SQIVND (reference sequence). V was pared by 6 bases and J by 0 bases, with 3 bases of the junction left unmatched. The CDR3 sequence is CASRLTGGSYEQYF. CDR3 coding DNA: TGTGCCAGTAGGCTGACAGGGGGCTCCTACGAGCAGTACTTC.

As DNA, the CDR3 is TGTGCCAGCAGTCTAAGCGGGGGGGCTACCACAGATACGCAGTATTTT. Translation gives CASSLSGGATTDTQYF. The chain has TRBV28 and TRBJ2-3; TRBD2 matches at 10 bases. The CDR3 consists of 16 residues. Germline lookup yields CDR1 MDHEN and CDR2 SYDVKM. The J segment lost 2 bases and the V segment lost 5 bases, leaving 7 bases of the junction unmatched.

The V gene is TRBV11-3, the J gene TRBJ2-2, with a possible D match to TRBD2 (7 bases). V lost 0 bases and J 4 bases, leaving 21 bases between the germline ends. CDR1 and CDR2 from the germline V gene are SGHNT and YENEEA. The CDR3 spans 19 residues. CDR3 sequence: CASSLDRGWGGHSTGELFF. The CDR3 DNA reads TGTGCCAGCAGCTTAGATCGAGGTTGGGGGGGGCATTCCACCGGGGAGCTGTTTTTT. The full variable domain, rest sourced from reference TRBV11-3 and TRBJ2-2, is EAGVVQSPRYKIIEKKQPVAFWCNPISGHNTLYWYLQNLGQGPELLIRYENEEAVDDSQLPKDRFSAERLKGVDSTLKIQPAELGDSAVYLCASSLDRGWGGHSTGELFFGEGSRLTVL.

V gene TRBV5-6 combines with J gene TRBJ1-5, with a weak D call TRBD1 (5 bases). Germline V CDR1 and CDR2: SGHDT, YYEEEE. The CDR3 extends over 14 amino acids. Trimming took 5 bases from V and 4 from J, leaving 13 bases between them. Here the CDR3 DNA reads TGTGCCAGCAGGTCTCGGGGGGGAAATCAGCCCCAGCATTTT. Protein: CASRSRGGNQPQHF.